These 5 T cell receptor beta chains share one sample of origin, sequenced in a study of T-cell reconstitution after alpha-beta-depleted transplantation in children. Unique molecular identifiers were used in preparing the TCRbeta library. MiXCR, run by TCRdb on the PCR reads, gives a single entry per CDR3 protein. This table holds some 200,000 distinct CDR3 sequences, about 6.3% found once. Sequences were derived from PBMCs from the stem cell graft donor, sampled from the stem cell graft. These receptors were obtained from a human donor who donated a stem cell graft to a child with Wiskott-Aldrich syndrome.

This clonotype was detected many times. The CDR3 nucleotides read TGTGCCAGCAGTTACGGATTAGCGACATCCTACGAGCAGTACTTC. This gives the protein CASSYGLATSYEQYF. The V call is TRBV6-5, the J call TRBJ2-7; maybe TRBD2 (5 bases). Trimming cost V 2 bases and J 1 base, with 12 bases left between them. CDR1 and CDR2 from the germline V gene are MNHEY and SVGAGI. The CDR3 length is 15 residues.

This clonotype was seen repeatedly, ten times or more. This chain uses TRBV20-1 with TRBJ1-6; 7 bases agree with TRBD1. The germline V gene has CDR1 DFQATT and CDR2 SNEGSKA (reference sequence). CDR3 length equals 13 residues. The V segment lost 8 bases and the J segment 6 bases; nucleotides outside the gene matches: 7. The CDR3 nucleotides read TGCAGTACCGGGGACAGTTCTAATTCACCCCTCCACTTT. Protein sequence: CSTGDSSNSPLHF.

At least ten counts were recorded for this clonotype. CDR3: CSASHPGARGNTEAFF. CDR3 in DNA: TGCAGTGCTTCACATCCGGGGGCGCGGGGGAACACTGAAGCTTTCTTT. The gene calls are TRBV20-1 and TRBJ1-1, with a weak D call TRBD1 (6 bases). V gave up 5 bases and J gave up 1 base, with 20 bases separating them. The CDR3 length is 16 residues. CDR1 and CDR2 from the germline V gene are DFQATT and SNEGSKA (reference sequence).

This clonotype was counted only a few times. The chain is built from TRBV4-2 and TRBJ2-2; TRBD1 agrees at 8 bases. J lost 0 bases, V lost 4 bases, and 16 bases had no gene match. CDR1 is LGHNA, CDR2 YNFKEQ, per germline. The CDR3 is made up of 20 amino acids. CDR3 loop: CASSRTRWDRSGANTGELFF. In DNA form, the CDR3 reads TGTGCCAGCAGCCGCACCAGATGGGACAGGTCCGGGGCGAACACCGGGGAGCTGTTTTTT.

This clonotype was observed a few times. The chain couples TRBV5-1 to TRBJ2-6; the D gene is possibly TRBD1 (5 bases). CDR1 SGHRS and CDR2 YFSETQ come from the germline V gene. V shed 0 bases and J shed 3 bases, with 10 bases lying between them. The CDR3 sequence is 16 residues long. The CDR3 DNA sequence: TGCGCCAGCAGCTTGGAGGGGATGATTGGGGCCAACGTCCTGACTTTC. Its protein is CASSLEGMIGANVLTF.